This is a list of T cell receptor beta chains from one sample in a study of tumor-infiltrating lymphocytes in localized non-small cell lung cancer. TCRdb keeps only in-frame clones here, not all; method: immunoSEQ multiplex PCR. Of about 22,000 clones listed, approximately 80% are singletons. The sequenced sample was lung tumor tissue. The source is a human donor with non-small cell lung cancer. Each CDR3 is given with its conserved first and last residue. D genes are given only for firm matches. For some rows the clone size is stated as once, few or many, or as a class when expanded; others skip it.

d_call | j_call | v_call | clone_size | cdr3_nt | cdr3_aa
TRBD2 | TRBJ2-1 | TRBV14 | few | TGTGCCAGCAGCCCCGGACTAGCGGGCCGCCTCTACAATGAGCAGTTCTTC | CASSPGLAGRLYNEQFF
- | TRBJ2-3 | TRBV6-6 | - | TGTGCCAGCAGTTCGGGACTGCGAGAGGCAGATACGCAGTATTTT | CASSSGLREADTQYF
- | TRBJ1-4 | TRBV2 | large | TGTGCCAGCAGTGAGTTACAGCTTAATGAAAAACTGTTTTTT | CASSELQLNEKLFF
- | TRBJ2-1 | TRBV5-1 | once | TGCGCCAGCAGCTTGGGGGGTCAGCCCAATGAGCAGTTCTTC | CASSLGGQPNEQFF
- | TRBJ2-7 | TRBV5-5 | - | TGTGCCAGCAGCTTGAGCTTCACTCTCTACGAGCAGTACTTC | CASSLSFTLYEQYF
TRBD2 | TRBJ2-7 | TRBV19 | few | TGTGCCGCAGGCGTGGCGGGGGGGAGCTCCTACGAGCAGTACTTC | CAAGVAGGSSYEQYF
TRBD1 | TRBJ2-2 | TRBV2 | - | TGTGCCAGCACGGGACAGGGGTACACCGGGGAGCTGTTTTTT | CASTGQGYTGELFF
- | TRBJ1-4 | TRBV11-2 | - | TGTGCCAGCAGCTTATCTCAGGCACAGGGTAAAGAGGAAAAACTGTTTTTT | CASSLSQAQGKEEKLFF
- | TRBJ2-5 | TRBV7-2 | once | TGTGCCAGCAGCGTTCCTTTGGGGACCCAGTACTTC | CASSVPLGTQYF
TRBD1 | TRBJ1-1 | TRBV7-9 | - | TGTGCCAGCAGACCGACAGGGGGCCGCACCTTAGGCACTGAAGCTTTCTTT | CASRPTGGRTLGTEAFF
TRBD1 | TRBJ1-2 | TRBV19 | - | TGTGCCAGTAGTATAGGCGGAACAGGGGGGCATGACTACACCTTC | CASSIGGTGGHDYTF
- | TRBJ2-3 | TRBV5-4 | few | TGTGCCAGCAGCCCCGGGACCCCATTTAGCACAGATACGCAGTATTTT | CASSPGTPFSTDTQYF
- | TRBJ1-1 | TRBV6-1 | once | TGTGCCAGCAAGTTGATGAACACTGAAGCTTTCTTT | CASKLMNTEAFF
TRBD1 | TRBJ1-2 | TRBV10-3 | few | TGTGCCATCCGGGGACAGGAGACCTACACCTTC | CAIRGQETYTF
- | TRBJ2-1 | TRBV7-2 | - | TGTGCCAGCAGCCAAGGGACTGGATCCTACAATGAGCAGTTCTTC | CASSQGTGSYNEQFF
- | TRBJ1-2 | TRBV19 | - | TGTGCCAGTAGTATGGTAGCTGGAGGCTATGGCTACACCTTC | CASSMVAGGYGYTF
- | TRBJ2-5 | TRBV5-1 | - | TGCGCCAGCAGCTTGGCCCGGGGGACAGACCTACAAGAGACCCAGTACTTC | CASSLARGTDLQETQYF
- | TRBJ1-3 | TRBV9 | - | TGTGCCAGCAATCGAGTCGCGAGCTCTGGAAACACCATATATTTT | CASNRVASSGNTIYF
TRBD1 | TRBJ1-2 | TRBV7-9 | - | TGTGCCAGCAGCTTAGAAGGTGGGACAGTCTGGGACTATGGCTACACCTTC | CASSLEGGTVWDYGYTF
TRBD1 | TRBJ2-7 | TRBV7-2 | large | TGTGCCAGCAGCCCGGACAGGAACTCCTACGAGCAGTACTTC | CASSPDRNSYEQYF
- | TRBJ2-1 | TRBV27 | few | TGTGCCAGCACGCCGCTCGGAAACTCCTACAATGAGCAGTTCTTC | CASTPLGNSYNEQFF
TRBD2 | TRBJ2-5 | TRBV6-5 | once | TGTGCCAGCAGTTCCGGGACTAGCCGAGAGACCCAGTACTTC | CASSSGTSRETQYF
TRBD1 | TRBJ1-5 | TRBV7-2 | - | TGTGCCAGCAGCAGAGACAGGGCAGGCAGCCAGCCCCAGCATTTT | CASSRDRAGSQPQHF
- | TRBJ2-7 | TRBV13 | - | TGTGCCAGCAGCCTTCGCAACTACGAGCAGTACTTC | CASSLRNYEQYF
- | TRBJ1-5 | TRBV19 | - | TGTGCCAGTAGTGCCTCAGGTAATAGCAATCAGCCCCAGCATTTT | CASSASGNSNQPQHF
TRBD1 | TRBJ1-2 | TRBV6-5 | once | TGTGCCAGCAGCCAGACAGGGGACTATGGCTACACCTTC | CASSQTGDYGYTF
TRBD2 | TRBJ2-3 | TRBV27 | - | TGTGCCAGCACCCTTATAGCGGGGACAGATACGCAGTATTTT | CASTLIAGTDTQYF
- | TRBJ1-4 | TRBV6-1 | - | TGTGCCAGCAATAACGGGCAAAATGAAAAACTGTTTTTT | CASNNGQNEKLFF
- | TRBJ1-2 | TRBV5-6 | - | TGTGCCAGCAGCAGGGGGGAAGGGATAAACTATGGCTACACCTTC | CASSRGEGINYGYTF
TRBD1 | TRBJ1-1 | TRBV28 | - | TGTGCCAGCAGTTTAAACAGGGGGAACATGAACACTGAAGCTTTCTTT | CASSLNRGNMNTEAFF